The source of this T cell receptor (beta chain) is a study of cytomegalovirus exposure and HLA in healthy donors. This CDR3 comprises 13 residues. Germline CDR1 and CDR2: SEHNR and FQNEAQ (reference sequence). V lost 5 bases, J lost 4 bases, and 5 bases stayed unmatched. Study-wide results and caveats: The authors later linked a missense DCLRE1C variant to TCR beta V- and J-gene trimming. Indistinguishable V segments, including TRBV6-2 and TRBV6-3, were excluded. Presence/absence analyses took donor sequencing depth as roughly uniform.

Note on this clone: The antigen is unknown.

60 Vbeta and 13 Jbeta primers were used in PCR. Here immunoSEQ multiplex PCR was the method, and the copy in TCRdb shows in-frame clones only, minus some. The repertoire holds under 200,000 clones, with 80% to 90% as singletons. This chain links TRBV7-9 with TRBJ2-7; TRBD1 matches 7 bases. The sequencing sample was made of PBMCs. The clonotype originates from a young woman in good health and CMV-seronegative. In DNA, the CDR3 is TGTGCCAGCAGCCAGGGACAGTTATACGAGCAGTACTTC. Protein: CASSQGQLYEQYF.